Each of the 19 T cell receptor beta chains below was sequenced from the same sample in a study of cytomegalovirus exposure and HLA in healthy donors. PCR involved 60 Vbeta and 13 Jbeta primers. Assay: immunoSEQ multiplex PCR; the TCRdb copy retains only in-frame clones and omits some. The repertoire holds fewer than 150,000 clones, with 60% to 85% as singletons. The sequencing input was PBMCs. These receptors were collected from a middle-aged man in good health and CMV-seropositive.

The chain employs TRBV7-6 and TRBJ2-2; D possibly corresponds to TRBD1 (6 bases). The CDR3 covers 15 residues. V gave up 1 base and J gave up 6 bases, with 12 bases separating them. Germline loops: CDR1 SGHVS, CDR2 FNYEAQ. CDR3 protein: CASSLGTGIAGELFF. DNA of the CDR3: TGTGCCAGCAGCTTAGGTACAGGGATTGCCGGGGAGCTGTTTTTT.

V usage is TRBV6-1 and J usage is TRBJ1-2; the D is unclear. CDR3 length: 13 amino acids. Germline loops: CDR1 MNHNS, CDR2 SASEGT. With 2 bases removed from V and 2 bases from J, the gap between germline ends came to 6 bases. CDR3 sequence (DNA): TGTGCCAGCAGTGAAATCCCGAACTATGGCTACACCTTC. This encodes CASSEIPNYGYTF.

The CDR3 DNA is TGCGCCAGCAGCCAAGATCGAGGGGGGGGACTCTTTGAGCAGTACTTC. It codes for CASSQDRGGGLFEQYF. The rearrangement joins TRBV4-1 to TRBJ2-7; D may be TRBD2 (7 bases). CDR1 and CDR2 (germline): MGHRA, YSYEKL. V lost 0 bases, J lost 7 bases, and 19 bases lay in between. The CDR3 sequence is 16 residues long.

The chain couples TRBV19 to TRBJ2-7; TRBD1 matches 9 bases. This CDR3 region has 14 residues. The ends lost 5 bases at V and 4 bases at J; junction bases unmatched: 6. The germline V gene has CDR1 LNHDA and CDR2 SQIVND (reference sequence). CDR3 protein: CASSAGTGPYEQYF. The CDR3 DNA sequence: TGTGCCAGTAGTGCCGGGACAGGGCCTTACGAGCAGTACTTC.

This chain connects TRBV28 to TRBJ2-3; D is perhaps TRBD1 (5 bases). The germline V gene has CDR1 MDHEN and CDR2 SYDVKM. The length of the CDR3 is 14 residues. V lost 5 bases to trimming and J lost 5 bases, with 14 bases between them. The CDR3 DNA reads TGTGCCAGCAGTACCGGACAAAACTTAGATACGCAGTATTTT. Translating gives CASSTGQNLDTQYF.

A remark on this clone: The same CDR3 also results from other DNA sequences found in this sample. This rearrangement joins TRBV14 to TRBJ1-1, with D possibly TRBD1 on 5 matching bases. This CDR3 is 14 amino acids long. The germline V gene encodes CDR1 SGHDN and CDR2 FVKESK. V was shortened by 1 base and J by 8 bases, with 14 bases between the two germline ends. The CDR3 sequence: CASSQVRAGGEAFF. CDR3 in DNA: TGTGCCAGCAGCCAAGTACGGGCTGGGGGGGAAGCTTTCTTT.

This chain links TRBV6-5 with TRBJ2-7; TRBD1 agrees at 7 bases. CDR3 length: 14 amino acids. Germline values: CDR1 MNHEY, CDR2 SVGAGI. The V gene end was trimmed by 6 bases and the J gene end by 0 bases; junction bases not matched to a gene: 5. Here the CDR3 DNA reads TGTGCCAGCAGCCCGGACAGGTCCTCCTACGAGCAGTACTTC. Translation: CASSPDRSSYEQYF.

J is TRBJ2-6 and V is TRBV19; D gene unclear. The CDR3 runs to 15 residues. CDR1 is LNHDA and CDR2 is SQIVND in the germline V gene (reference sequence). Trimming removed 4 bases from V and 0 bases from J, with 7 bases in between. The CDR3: CASSRDNSGANVLTF. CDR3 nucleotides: TGTGCCAGTAGTAGAGATAACTCTGGGGCCAACGTCCTGACTTTC.

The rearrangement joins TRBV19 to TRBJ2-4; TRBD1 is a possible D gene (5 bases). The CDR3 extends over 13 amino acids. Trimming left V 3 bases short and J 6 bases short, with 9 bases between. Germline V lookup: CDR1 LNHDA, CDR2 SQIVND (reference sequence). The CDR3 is CASSIARVNIQYF. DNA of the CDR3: TGTGCCAGTAGTATTGCCAGGGTAAACATTCAGTACTTC.

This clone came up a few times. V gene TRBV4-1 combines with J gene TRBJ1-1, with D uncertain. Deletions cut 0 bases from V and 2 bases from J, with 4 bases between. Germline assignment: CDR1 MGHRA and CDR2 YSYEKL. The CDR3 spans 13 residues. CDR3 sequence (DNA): TGCGCCAGCAGCCAAGATCTAAACACTGAAGCTTTCTTT. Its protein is CASSQDLNTEAFF.

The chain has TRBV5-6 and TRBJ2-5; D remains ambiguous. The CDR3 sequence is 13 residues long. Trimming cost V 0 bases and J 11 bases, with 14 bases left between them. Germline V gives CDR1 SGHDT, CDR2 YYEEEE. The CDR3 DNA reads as TGTGCCAGCAGCTTGGTTGTGGTGGCGGAGCAGTACTTC. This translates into CASSLVVVAEQYF.

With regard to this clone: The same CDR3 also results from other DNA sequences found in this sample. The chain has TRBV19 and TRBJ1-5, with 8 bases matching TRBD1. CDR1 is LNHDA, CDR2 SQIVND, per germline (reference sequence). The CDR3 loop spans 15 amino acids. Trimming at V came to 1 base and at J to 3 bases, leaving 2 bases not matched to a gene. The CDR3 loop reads CASSIGTGNNQPQHF. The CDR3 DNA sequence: TGTGCCAGTAGTATAGGGACAGGGAACAATCAGCCCCAGCATTTT. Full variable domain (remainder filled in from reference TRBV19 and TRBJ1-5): DGGITQSPKYLFRKEGQNVTLSCEQNLNHDAMYWYRQDPGQGLRLIYYSQIVNDFQKGDIAEGYSVSREKKESFPLTVTSAQKNPTAFYLCASSIGTGNNQPQHFGDGTRLSIL.

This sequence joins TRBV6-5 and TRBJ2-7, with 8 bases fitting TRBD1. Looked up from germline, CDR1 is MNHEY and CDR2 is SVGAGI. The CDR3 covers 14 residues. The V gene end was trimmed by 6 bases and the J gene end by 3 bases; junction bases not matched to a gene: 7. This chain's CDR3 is CASRTGVGNYEQYF. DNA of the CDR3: TGTGCCAGCAGGACAGGGGTGGGTAACTACGAGCAGTACTTC.

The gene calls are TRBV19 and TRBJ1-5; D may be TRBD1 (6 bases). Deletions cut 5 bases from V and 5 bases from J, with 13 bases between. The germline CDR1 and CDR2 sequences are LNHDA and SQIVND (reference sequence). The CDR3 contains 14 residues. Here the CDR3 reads CASSQQGSYQPQHF. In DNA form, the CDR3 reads TGTGCCAGTAGTCAACAGGGAAGTTATCAGCCCCAGCATTTT.

This chain's CDR3 is CASRLRGTPGNEQFF. The CDR3 DNA sequence: TGTGCCAGCAGGCTTAGGGGGACGCCCGGCAATGAGCAGTTCTTC. This rearrangement joins TRBV7-2 to TRBJ2-1; maybe TRBD1 (6 bases). CDR1 and CDR2 from the germline V gene are SGHTA and FQGNSA. The CDR3 runs 15 residues. V lost 6 bases and J 6 bases, leaving 18 bases between the germline ends.

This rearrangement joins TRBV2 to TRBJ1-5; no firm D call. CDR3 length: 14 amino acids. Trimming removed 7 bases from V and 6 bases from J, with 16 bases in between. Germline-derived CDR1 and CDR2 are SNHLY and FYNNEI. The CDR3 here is CASTSRQRRQPQHF. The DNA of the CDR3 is TGTGCCAGCACCTCCCGACAAAGGCGTCAGCCCCAGCATTTT.

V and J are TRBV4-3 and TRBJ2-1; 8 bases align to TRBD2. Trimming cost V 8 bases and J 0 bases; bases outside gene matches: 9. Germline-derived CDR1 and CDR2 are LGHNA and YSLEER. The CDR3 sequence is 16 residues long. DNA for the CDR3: TGCGCCAGCGCACGCGGCCGGGAGGGCTCCTACAATGAGCAGTTCTTC. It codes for CASARGREGSYNEQFF.

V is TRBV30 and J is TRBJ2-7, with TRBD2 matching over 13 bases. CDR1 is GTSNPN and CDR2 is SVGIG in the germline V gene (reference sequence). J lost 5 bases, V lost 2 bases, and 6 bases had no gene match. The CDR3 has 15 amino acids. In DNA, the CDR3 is TGTGCCTGGAGTAGAACTAGCGGGAGGGGAGACGAGCAGTACTTC. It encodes CAWSRTSGRGDEQYF.

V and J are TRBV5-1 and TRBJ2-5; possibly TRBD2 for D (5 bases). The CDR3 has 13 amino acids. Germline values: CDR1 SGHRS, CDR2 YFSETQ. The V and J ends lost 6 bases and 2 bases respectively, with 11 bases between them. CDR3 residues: CASNDYRQETQYF. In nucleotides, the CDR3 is TGCGCCAGCAACGACTACCGACAAGAGACCCAGTACTTC.